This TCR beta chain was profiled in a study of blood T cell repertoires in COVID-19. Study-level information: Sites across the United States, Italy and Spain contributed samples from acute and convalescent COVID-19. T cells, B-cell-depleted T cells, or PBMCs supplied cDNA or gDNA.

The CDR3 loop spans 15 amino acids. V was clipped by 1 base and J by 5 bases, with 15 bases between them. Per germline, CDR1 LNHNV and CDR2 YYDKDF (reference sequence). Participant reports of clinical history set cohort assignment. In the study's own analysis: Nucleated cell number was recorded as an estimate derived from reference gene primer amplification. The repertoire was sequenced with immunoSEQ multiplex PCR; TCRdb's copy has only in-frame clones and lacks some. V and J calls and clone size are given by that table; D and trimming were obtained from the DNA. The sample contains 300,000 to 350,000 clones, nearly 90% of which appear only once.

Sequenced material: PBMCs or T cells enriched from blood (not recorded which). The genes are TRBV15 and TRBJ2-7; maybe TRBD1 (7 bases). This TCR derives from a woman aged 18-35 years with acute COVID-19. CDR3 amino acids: CATSRGGQGGHEQYF. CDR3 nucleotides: TGTGCCACCAGCAGAGGTGGTCAGGGGGGCCACGAGCAGTACTTC.